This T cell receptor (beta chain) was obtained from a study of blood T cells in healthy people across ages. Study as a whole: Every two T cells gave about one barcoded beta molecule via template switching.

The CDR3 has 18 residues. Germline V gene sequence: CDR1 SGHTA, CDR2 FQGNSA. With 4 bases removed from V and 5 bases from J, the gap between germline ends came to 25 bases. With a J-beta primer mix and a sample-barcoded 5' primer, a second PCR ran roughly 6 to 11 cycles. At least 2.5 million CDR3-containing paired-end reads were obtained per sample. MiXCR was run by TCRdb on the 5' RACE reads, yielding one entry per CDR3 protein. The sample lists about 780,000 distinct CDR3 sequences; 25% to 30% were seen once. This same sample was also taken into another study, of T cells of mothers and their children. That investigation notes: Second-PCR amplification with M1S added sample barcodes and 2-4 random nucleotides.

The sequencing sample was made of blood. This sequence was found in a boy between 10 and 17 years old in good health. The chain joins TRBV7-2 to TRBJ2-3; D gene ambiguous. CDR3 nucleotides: TGTGCCAGCAGCTCCAATCTCCTGGGCCGGGCCGGCGGAGATACGCAGTATTTT. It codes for CASSSNLLGRAGGDTQYF.